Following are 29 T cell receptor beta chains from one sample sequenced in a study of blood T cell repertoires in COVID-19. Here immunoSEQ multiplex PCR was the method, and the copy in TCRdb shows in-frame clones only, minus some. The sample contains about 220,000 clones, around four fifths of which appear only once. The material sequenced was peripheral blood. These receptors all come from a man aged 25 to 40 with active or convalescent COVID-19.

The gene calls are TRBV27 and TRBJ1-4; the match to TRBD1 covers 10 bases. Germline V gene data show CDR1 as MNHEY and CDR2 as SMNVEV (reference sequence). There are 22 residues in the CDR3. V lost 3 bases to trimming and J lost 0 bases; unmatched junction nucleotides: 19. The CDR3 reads CASSFWGLGWGTGDATNEKLFF. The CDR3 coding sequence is TGTGCCAGCAGTTTCTGGGGTCTTGGTTGGGGGACAGGGGATGCAACTAATGAAAAACTGTTTTTT.

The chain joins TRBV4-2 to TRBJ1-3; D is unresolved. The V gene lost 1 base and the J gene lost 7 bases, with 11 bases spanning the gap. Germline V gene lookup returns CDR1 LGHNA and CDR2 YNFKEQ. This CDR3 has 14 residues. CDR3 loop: CASSQGSPRNTIYF. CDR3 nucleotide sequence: TGTGCCAGCAGCCAAGGGTCCCCTAGGAACACCATATATTTT.

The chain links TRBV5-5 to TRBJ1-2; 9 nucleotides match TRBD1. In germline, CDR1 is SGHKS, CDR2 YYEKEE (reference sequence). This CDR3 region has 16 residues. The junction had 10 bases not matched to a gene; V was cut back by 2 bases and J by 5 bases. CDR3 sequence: CASSFQTGGAGYGYTF. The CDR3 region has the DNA TGTGCCAGCAGCTTTCAAACAGGGGGCGCGGGGTATGGCTACACCTTC.

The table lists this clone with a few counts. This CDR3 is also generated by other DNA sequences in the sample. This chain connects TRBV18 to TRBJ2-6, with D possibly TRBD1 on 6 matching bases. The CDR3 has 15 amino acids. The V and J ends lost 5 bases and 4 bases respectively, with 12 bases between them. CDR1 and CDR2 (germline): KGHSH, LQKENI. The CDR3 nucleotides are TGTGCCAGCTCATCAACAGGGTCCGGGGCCAACGTCCTGACTTTC. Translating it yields CASSSTGSGANVLTF.

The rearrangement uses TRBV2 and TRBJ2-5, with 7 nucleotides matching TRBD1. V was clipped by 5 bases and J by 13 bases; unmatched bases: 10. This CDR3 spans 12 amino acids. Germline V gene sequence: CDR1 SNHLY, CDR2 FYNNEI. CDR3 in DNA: TGTGCCAGCAGTCTACGGGACAGACCGCTGTACTTC. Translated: CASSLRDRPLYF.

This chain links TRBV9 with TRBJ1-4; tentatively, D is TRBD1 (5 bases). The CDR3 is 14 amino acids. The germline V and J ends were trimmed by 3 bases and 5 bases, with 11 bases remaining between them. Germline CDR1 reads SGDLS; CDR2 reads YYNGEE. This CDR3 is CASSGDSLNEKLFF. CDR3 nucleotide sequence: TGTGCCAGCAGCGGTGACAGCCTCAATGAAAAACTGTTTTTT.

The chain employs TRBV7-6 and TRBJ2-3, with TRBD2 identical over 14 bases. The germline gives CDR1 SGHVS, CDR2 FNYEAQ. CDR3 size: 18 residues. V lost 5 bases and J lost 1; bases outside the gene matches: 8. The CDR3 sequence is CASSRGLAGGGGTDTQYF. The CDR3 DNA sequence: TGTGCCAGCAGCAGAGGACTAGCGGGAGGAGGGGGCACAGATACGCAGTATTTT.

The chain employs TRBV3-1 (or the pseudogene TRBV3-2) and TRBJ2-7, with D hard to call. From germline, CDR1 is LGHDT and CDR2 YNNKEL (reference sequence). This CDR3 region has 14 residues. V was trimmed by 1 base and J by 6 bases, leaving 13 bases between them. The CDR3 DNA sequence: TGTGCCAGCAGCCAAGCCGGCGGCGGTGGCGAGCAGTACTTC. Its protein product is CASSQAGGGGEQYF.

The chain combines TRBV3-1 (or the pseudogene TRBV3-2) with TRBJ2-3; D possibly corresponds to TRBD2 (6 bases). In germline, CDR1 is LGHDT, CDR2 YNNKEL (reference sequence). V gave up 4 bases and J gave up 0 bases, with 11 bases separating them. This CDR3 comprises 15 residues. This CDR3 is CASSPPGTSTDTQYF. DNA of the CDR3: TGTGCCAGCAGCCCACCCGGGACTAGCACAGATACGCAGTATTTT.

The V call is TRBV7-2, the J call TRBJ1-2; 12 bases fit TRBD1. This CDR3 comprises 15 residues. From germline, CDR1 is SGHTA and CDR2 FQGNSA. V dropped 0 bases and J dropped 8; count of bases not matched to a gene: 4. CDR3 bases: TGTGCCAGCAGCTTAGCGGGACAGGGGGCGGAGGGCTACACCTTC. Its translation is CASSLAGQGAEGYTF. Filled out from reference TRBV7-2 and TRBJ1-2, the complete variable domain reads GAGVSQSPSNKVTEKGKDVELRCDPISGHTALYWYRQSLGQGLEFLIYFQGNSAPDKSGLPSDRFSAERTGGSVSTLTIQRTQQEDSAVYLCASSLAGQGAEGYTFGSGTRLTVV.

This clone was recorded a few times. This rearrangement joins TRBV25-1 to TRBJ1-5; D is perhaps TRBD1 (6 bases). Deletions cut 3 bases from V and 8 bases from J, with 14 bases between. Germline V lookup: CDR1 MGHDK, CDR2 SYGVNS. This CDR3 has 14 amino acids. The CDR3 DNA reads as TGTGCCAGCAGTGAGCGTACAGGGCGGAAGCCCCAGCATTTT. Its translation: CASSERTGRKPQHF.

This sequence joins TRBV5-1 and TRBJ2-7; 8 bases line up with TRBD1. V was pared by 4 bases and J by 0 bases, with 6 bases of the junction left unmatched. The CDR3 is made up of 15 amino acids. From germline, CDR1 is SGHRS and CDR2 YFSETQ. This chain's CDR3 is CASSPQGAASYEQYF. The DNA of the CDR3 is TGCGCCAGCAGCCCCCAGGGGGCGGCCTCCTACGAGCAGTACTTC.

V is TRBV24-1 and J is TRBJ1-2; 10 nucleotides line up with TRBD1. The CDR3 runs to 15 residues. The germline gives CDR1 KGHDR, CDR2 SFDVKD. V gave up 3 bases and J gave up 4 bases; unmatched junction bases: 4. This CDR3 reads CATSDPRTGGYGYTF. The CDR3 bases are TGTGCCACCAGTGATCCCCGGACAGGGGGCTATGGCTACACCTTC.

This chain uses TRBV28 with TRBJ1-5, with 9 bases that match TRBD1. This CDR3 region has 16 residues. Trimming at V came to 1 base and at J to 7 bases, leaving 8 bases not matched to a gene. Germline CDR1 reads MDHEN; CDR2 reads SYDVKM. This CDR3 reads CASSLLTGGPGQPQHF. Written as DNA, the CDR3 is TGTGCCAGCAGTTTATTGACAGGGGGGCCCGGACAGCCCCAGCATTTT.

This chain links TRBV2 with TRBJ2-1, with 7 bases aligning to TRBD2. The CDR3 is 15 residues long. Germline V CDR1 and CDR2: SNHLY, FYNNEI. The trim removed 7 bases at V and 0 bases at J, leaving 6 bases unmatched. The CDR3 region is CASTGGRGSYNEQFF. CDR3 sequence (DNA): TGTGCCAGCACGGGGGGACGGGGCTCCTACAATGAGCAGTTCTTC.

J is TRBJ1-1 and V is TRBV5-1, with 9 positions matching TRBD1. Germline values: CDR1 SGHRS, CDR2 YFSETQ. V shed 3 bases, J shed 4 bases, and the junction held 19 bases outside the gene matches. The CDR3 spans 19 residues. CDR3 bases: TGCGCCAGCAGCTCCCCGACAGGGGGAATTCAGGGGTCGGTCACTGAAGCTTTCTTT. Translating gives CASSSPTGGIQGSVTEAFF.

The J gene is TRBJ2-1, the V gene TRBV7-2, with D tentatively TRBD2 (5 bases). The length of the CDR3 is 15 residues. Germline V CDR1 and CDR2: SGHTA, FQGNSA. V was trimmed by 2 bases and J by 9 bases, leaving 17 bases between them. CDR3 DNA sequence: TGTGCCAGCAGCTTACCGGCGGGTCAGCTGGGTGAGCAGTTCTTC. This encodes CASSLPAGQLGEQFF.

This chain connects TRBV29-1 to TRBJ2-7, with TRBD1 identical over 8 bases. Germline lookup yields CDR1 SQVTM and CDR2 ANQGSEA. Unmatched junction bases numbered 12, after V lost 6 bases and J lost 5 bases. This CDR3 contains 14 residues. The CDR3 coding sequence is TGCAGCGTGGGGGGACTGGGACAGGTCCACGAGCAGTACTTC. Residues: CSVGGLGQVHEQYF.

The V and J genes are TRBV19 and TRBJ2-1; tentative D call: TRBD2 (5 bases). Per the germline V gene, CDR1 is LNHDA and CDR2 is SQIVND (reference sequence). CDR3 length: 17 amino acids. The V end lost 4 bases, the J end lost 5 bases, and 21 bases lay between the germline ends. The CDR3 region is CASSNRRRGKINNEQFF. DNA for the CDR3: TGTGCCAGTAGTAATCGCAGACGGGGAAAAATAAACAATGAGCAGTTCTTC.

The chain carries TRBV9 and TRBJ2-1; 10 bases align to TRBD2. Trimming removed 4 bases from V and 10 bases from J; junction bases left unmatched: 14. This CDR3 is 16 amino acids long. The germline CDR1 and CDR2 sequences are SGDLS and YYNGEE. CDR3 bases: TGTGCCAGCAGCTTTATAGGGAGCGGGAGGGAGGAAGAGCAGTTCTTC. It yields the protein CASSFIGSGREEEQFF.

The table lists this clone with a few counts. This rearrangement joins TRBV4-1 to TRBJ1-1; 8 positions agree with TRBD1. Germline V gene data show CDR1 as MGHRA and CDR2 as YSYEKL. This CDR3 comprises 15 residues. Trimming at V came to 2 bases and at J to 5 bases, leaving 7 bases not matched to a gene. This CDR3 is CASSQLDRERTEAFF. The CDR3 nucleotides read TGCGCCAGCAGCCAATTGGACAGGGAGCGGACTGAAGCTTTCTTT.

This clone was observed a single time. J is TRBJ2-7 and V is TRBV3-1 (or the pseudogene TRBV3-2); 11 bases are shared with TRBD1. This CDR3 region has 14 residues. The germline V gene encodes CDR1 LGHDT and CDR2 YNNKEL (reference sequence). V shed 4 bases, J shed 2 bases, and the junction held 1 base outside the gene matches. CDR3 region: CASSRDRGAYEQYF. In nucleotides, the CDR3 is TGTGCCAGCAGCCGGGACAGGGGGGCCTACGAGCAGTACTTC.

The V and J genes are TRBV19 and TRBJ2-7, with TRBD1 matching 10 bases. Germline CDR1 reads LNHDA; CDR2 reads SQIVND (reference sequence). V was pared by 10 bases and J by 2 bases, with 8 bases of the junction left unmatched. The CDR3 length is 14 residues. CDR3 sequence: CATPRDRGTYEQYF. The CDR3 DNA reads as TGTGCCACCCCCCGGGACAGGGGTACCTACGAGCAGTACTTC.

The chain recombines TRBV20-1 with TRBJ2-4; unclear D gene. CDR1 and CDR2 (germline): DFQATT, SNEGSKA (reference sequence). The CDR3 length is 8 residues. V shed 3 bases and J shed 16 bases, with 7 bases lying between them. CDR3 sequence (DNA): TGCAGTGCTAGTGCCCTCTACTTC. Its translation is CSASALYF.

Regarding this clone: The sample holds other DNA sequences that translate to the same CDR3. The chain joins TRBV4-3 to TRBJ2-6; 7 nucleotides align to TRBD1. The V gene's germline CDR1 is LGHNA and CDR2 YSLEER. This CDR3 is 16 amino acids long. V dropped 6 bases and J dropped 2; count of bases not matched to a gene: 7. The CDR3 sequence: CASSQDRTAGANVLTF. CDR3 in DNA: TGCGCCAGCAGTCAGGACAGGACAGCTGGGGCCAACGTCCTGACTTTC.

DNA of the CDR3: TGTGCCAGCAGCGCCGGGTCTTCGGCTGGGGCCAACGTCCTGACTTTC. Encoded protein: CASSAGSSAGANVLTF. The chain links TRBV9 to TRBJ2-6, with unresolved D. V lost 3 bases to trimming and J lost 2 bases, with 12 bases between them. This CDR3 is 16 amino acids long. The germline CDR1 and CDR2 sequences are SGDLS and YYNGEE.

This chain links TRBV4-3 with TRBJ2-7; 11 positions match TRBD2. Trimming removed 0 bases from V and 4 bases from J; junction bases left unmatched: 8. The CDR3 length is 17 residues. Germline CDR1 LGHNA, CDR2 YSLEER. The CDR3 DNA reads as TGCGCCAGCAGCCAAGATAGACCCACTAGCGGGAGTTACGAGCAGTACTTC. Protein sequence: CASSQDRPTSGSYEQYF.

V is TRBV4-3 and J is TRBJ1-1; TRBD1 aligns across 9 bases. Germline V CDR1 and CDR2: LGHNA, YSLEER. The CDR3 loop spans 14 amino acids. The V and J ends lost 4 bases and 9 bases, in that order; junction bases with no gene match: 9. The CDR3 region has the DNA TGCGCCAGCAGCCCATCGACAGGGGGTCCTAAAGCTTTCTTT. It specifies CASSPSTGGPKAFF.

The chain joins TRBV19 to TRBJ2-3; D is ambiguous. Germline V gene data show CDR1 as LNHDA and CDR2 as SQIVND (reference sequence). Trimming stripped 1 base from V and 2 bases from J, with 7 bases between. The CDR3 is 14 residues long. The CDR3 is CASSIGQNTDTQYF. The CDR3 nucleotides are TGTGCCAGTAGTATAGGTCAGAACACAGATACGCAGTATTTT.